This is a list of T cell receptor beta chains from one sample in a study of shared clonotypes between healthy human individuals. Libraries were prepared by immunoSEQ multiplex PCR; TCRdb keeps only in-frame clonotypes and omits some of them. The sample has approximately 1.5 million clones, around 98% seen once; the top ten hold about 0.42%. The sequenced material came from naive CD4+ T cells sorted from blood. All receptors come from a man aged 30 to 45 in good health. Each CDR3 is given with its conserved first and last residue. Fields, in order: J gene, clone size, D gene, V gene, CDR3 length, CDR3 DNA, CDR3 protein. The D gene is left open where the match is weak. Some rows have no size entry. The others give once, few or many, or a class for an expanded clone.

TRBJ1-1,once,.,TRBV5-1,15,TGCGCCAGCAGCCCGGTTGGGGCTACGAACACTGAAGCTTTCTTT,CASSPVGATNTEAFF
TRBJ2-1,.,TRBD1,TRBV6-6,15,TGTGCCATCAATTTCCCGGGACAGGGGCTCAATGAGCAGTTCTTC,CAINFPGQGLNEQFF
TRBJ2-7,.,TRBD2,TRBV7-2,12,TGTGCCAGCAGCCTCCGGGGGGGCGAGCAGTACTTC,CASSLRGGEQYF
TRBJ2-1,.,.,TRBV18,14,TGTGCCAGCTCGTCCCGGGACTCGTACAATGAGCAGTTCTTC,CASSSRDSYNEQFF
TRBJ2-3,.,.,TRBV10-1,17,TGCGCCAGCAGTGAGTTTAGTGGACAGTCGTCCGTGGATACGCAGTATTTT,CASSEFSGQSSVDTQYF
TRBJ2-7,.,TRBD2,TRBV5-5,14,TGTGCCAGCTCCAGATGGGCTAGCGGCTACGAGCAGTACTTC,CASSRWASGYEQYF
TRBJ1-1,.,.,TRBV5-5,15,TGTGCCAGCAGCTTGGACCCTGCGGTGAACACTGAAGCTTTCTTT,CASSLDPAVNTEAFF
TRBJ2-3,once,TRBD2,TRBV7-9,16,TGTGCCAGCAGCCGAATACTAGCGGGGTACACAGATACGCAGTATTTT,CASSRILAGYTDTQYF
TRBJ2-2,.,.,TRBV6-4,14,TGTGCCAGCAGTGACAGACCGAACACCGGGGAGCTGTTTTTT,CASSDRPNTGELFF
TRBJ2-1,.,TRBD2,TRBV7-9,19,TGTGCCAGCAGCTTTACCAGAAGGGCTAGCGGGAGGGCCTACAATGAGCAGTTCTTC,CASSFTRRASGRAYNEQFF
TRBJ2-1,once,TRBD2,TRBV25-1,14,TGTGCCAGCAGAGGGACTAGCGGGAGTGGTGAGCAGTTCTTC,CASRGTSGSGEQFF
TRBJ1-1,once,.,TRBV9,15,TGTGCCAGCAGCCAATCGACAGAGAGGAACACTGAAGCTTTCTTT,CASSQSTERNTEAFF
TRBJ1-2,.,TRBD1,TRBV28,17,TGTGCCAGCAGACGAGGACAGGGACGGGAAACAAACTATGGCTACACCTTC,CASRRGQGRETNYGYTF
TRBJ2-7,.,.,TRBV5-1,14,TGCGCCAGCAGCTCCGGGACTGGAGCCTACGAGCAGTACTTC,CASSSGTGAYEQYF
TRBJ1-1,.,.,TRBV28,14,TGTGCCAGCAGTAGGCGACAGGTTTACACTGAAGCTTTCTTT,CASSRRQVYTEAFF
TRBJ2-3,.,.,TRBV7-9,14,TGTGCCAGCAGCACTGGACACCACACAGATACGCAGTATTTT,CASSTGHHTDTQYF
TRBJ1-4,.,TRBD1,TRBV19,14,TGTGCCAGTACCTCCGGGACAGAGTACGAAAAACTGTTTTTT,CASTSGTEYEKLFF
TRBJ2-7,.,TRBD1,TRBV28,15,TGTGCCAGCAGCGGACCGGGACAGGGGTCCTACGAGCAGTACTTC,CASSGPGQGSYEQYF
TRBJ2-7,.,TRBD2,TRBV5-4,16,TGTGCCAGCAGCTTGGCTGGGGTAGCGGGGGCCTACGAGCAGTACTTC,CASSLAGVAGAYEQYF
TRBJ2-1,.,.,TRBV5-1,15,TGCGCCAGCAGTGTGGGGCCGAGCTCCTACAATGAGCAGTTCTTC,CASSVGPSSYNEQFF
TRBJ2-7,.,.,TRBV28,13,TGTGCCAGCGGTCCGGGACTTGTCTACGAGCAGTACTTC,CASGPGLVYEQYF
TRBJ2-1,.,.,TRBV5-1,12,TGCGCCAGCAGCGAAACCTACAATGAGCAGTTCTTC,CASSETYNEQFF
TRBJ2-2,.,TRBD2,TRBV9,14,TGTGCCAGCAGCGGTAGCGGGATGGTGGGGGAGCTGTTTTTT,CASSGSGMVGELFF
TRBJ2-7,.,.,TRBV7-2,13,TGTGCCAGCAGCACCAGGGGAATGAACGAGCAGTACTTC,CASSTRGMNEQYF
TRBJ2-1,.,TRBD2,TRBV25-1,12,TGTGCCAACCAGGGACTAGCGGGAGAGCAGTTCTTC,CANQGLAGEQFF
TRBJ2-2,.,.,TRBV10-3,16,TGTGCCATCAGTGAGTCCCCGGGAACGAACACCGGGGAGCTGTTTTTT,CAISESPGTNTGELFF
TRBJ2-7,.,TRBD1,TRBV5-8,15,TGTGCCAGCAGCTTGAGACAGGGCCCATCCTACGAGCAGTACTTC,CASSLRQGPSYEQYF
TRBJ1-1,.,.,TRBV10-1,13,TGCGCCAGCAGTGAGTCAGGCACCTATGAAGCTTTCTTT,CASSESGTYEAFF
TRBJ2-1,.,TRBD1,TRBV7-8,14,TGTGCCAGCAGCTTAGACAGGGGTTGGAATGAGCAGTTCTTC,CASSLDRGWNEQFF
TRBJ2-2,.,.,TRBV27,18,TGTGCCAGCAGTTTAAGGAGGGTGGCGCAGGGATACACCGGGGAGCTGTTTTTT,CASSLRRVAQGYTGELFF
TRBJ2-1,.,.,TRBV2,18,TGTGCCAGCAGTGAGGGATTCTGGGGGCTAGGGATTTACAATGAGCAGTTCTTC,CASSEGFWGLGIYNEQFF
TRBJ1-1,.,.,TRBV6-4,13,TGTGCCAGCAGTGACTCCGACAGGCTCCCCCCCCTCTTT,CASSDSDRLPPLF
TRBJ2-1,.,TRBD2,TRBV15,18,TGTGCCACCAGCAGAGGCCTTTCACTTCTAGCGGGAGATAATGAGCAGTTCTTC,CATSRGLSLLAGDNEQFF
TRBJ2-7,.,.,TRBV11-2,18,TGTGCCAGCAGCTTAATACCGTGGTCGGTTTTGCCTAGCTACGAGCAGTACTTC,CASSLIPWSVLPSYEQYF
TRBJ2-1,.,.,TRBV12-5,14,TGTGCTAGTGGTACTAGAGTTGGCGGCAATGAGCAGTTCTTC,CASGTRVGGNEQFF
TRBJ2-3,.,TRBD1,TRBV5-5,16,TGTGCCAGCAGCTCGCCTCGGACAGGGGGCACAGATACGCAGTATTTT,CASSSPRTGGTDTQYF
TRBJ2-1,.,.,TRBV28,14,TGTGCCAGCTCAGTTTCCGTAGGGTACAATGAGCAGTTCTTC,CASSVSVGYNEQFF
TRBJ2-7,.,TRBD1,TRBV29-1,15,TGCAGCGTCCCGGGACAGGGGAGGGAGTCCTACGAGCAGTACTTC,CSVPGQGRESYEQYF
TRBJ2-1,.,.,TRBV30,14,TGTGCCTGGTCAACGGCTAATACCAGGAATGAGCAGTTCTTC,CAWSTANTRNEQFF
TRBJ2-5,.,.,TRBV7-2,12,TGTGCCAGCAGCGAAAGTGAAGAGACCCAGTACTTC,CASSESEETQYF
TRBJ2-7,.,TRBD1,TRBV6-5,15,TGTGCCAGCAGCAGAACTAGACAGGGCCCCTACGAGCAGTACTTC,CASSRTRQGPYEQYF
TRBJ2-5,once,TRBD1,TRBV5-1,15,TGCGCCAGCAGCTTGCTCGGGACAGGGGAAGAGACCCAGTACTTC,CASSLLGTGEETQYF
TRBJ1-5,.,.,TRBV7-2,13,TGTGCCAGCAGCTTACCTGGGGGGAAGCCCCAGCATTTT,CASSLPGGKPQHF
TRBJ1-4,.,.,TRBV5-8,15,TGTGCCAGCACCAAAGGGGACTTTAATAATGAAAAACTGTTTTTT,CASTKGDFNNEKLFF
TRBJ2-7,.,.,TRBV2,13,TGTGCCAGCGGGTATGGCGGGACCTACGAGCAGTACTTC,CASGYGGTYEQYF
TRBJ1-1,.,.,TRBV19,14,TGTGCCAGTAGTATTACCCAGGGGAACACTGAAGCTTTCTTT,CASSITQGNTEAFF
TRBJ2-6,.,.,TRBV6-6,15,TGTGCCAGCAGTTCCTCAGGGTCTGGGGCCAACGTCCTGACTTTC,CASSSSGSGANVLTF
TRBJ2-1,.,TRBD1,TRBV29-1,14,TGCAGCGTTGGCCGGGACAGGGCCTACAATGAGCAGTTCTTC,CSVGRDRAYNEQFF
TRBJ2-7,.,.,TRBV7-7,13,TGTGCCAGCAGCTTGTTCCGGTCCTACGAGCAGTACTTC,CASSLFRSYEQYF
TRBJ2-7,.,.,TRBV2,12,TGTGCCAGCAGTCTGACAATCTACGAGCAGTACTTC,CASSLTIYEQYF
TRBJ2-7,.,.,TRBV6-5,15,TGTGCCAGCAGCCAAGGGTGGGGGGGCACTTACGAGCAGTACTTC,CASSQGWGGTYEQYF
TRBJ1-3,.,.,TRBV7-9,14,TGTGCCAGCACCCCGGGGGCCTCTGGAAACACCATATATTTT,CASTPGASGNTIYF
TRBJ2-5,.,TRBD2,TRBV28,18,TGTGCCAGCAGTTTGTTTTCCGGGACTAGCGTATCACAAGAGACCCAGTACTTC,CASSLFSGTSVSQETQYF
TRBJ2-5,.,.,TRBV5-5,14,TGTGCCAGCCGGGCGGTGGTAGGGCAAGAGACCCAGTACTTC,CASRAVVGQETQYF
TRBJ2-1,.,.,TRBV2,12,TGTGCCAGCAAGTATGGGGTCAATGAGCAGTTCTTC,CASKYGVNEQFF